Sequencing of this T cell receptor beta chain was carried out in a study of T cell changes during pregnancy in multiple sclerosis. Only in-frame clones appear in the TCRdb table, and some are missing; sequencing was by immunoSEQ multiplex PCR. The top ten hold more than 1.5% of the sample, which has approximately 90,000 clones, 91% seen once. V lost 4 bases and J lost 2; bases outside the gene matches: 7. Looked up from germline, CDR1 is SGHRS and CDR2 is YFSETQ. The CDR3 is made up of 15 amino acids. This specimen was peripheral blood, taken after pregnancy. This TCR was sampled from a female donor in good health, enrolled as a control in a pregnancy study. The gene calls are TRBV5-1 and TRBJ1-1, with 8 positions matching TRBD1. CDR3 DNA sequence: TGCGCCAGCAGCATAAGGACAGGGCCCAACACTGAAGCTTTCTTT. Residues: CASSIRTGPNTEAFF.